This T cell receptor (beta chain) stems from a study of cytomegalovirus exposure and HLA in healthy donors. PCR amplification relied on 60 Vbeta primers (plus 13 Jbeta primers). TCRdb's copy holds only in-frame clones and misses some; the assay was immunoSEQ multiplex PCR. This table has about 130,000 clones, almost 85% appearing once. The germline V and J ends were trimmed by 5 bases and 2 bases, with 20 bases remaining between them. CDR3 size: 17 residues. The germline gives CDR1 SEHNR, CDR2 FQNEAQ (reference sequence). This TCR came from a boy aged 2 to 10 in good health and CMV-seronegative. The chain carries TRBV7-9 and TRBJ2-3; D perhaps matches TRBD1 (6 bases). Material for sequencing was PBMCs. CDR3 in DNA: TGTGCCAGCAGCCCCCAGGTCAGGGGAGTTTCCACAGATACGCAGTATTTT. Translating gives CASSPQVRGVSTDTQYF.